Below are 20 T cell receptor beta chains sequenced from a single sample in a study of shared clonotypes between healthy human individuals. TCRdb keeps only in-frame clones here, not all; method: immunoSEQ multiplex PCR. Among about half a million clones listed, about 74% were seen once. Sequencing was performed on PBMCs. The source of these receptors is a woman between 35 and 50 years old in good health. Some clones in this sample may be carry-over from other donors' samples.

V gene TRBV18 combines with J gene TRBJ1-1, with D hard to call. The V gene's germline CDR1 is KGHSH and CDR2 LQKENI. V was pared by 3 bases and J by 3 bases, with 20 bases between. The CDR3 has 17 residues. The CDR3 region is CASSPSTAGNGDTEAFF. The CDR3 DNA is TGTGCCAGCTCACCTTCCACGGCCGGGAATGGGGACACTGAAGCTTTCTTT.

V is TRBV29-1 and J is TRBJ2-1; no clear D gene. There are 13 residues in the CDR3. The V end lost 3 bases, the J end lost 0 bases, and 6 bases lay between the germline ends. Germline CDR1 SQVTM, CDR2 ANQGSEA. The CDR3 DNA is TGCAGCGTTGAGAAGGACTCCTACAATGAGCAGTTCTTC. Protein sequence: CSVEKDSYNEQFF.

The rearrangement uses TRBV7-8 and TRBJ2-4; TRBD1 matches 10 bases. Germline-derived CDR1 and CDR2 are SGHVS and FQNEAQ. V dropped 2 bases and J dropped 9; count of bases not matched to a gene: 7. This CDR3 spans 15 amino acids. This CDR3 reads CASSLPWDRGPIQYF. The DNA of the CDR3 is TGTGCCAGCAGCTTACCCTGGGACAGGGGACCCATTCAGTACTTC.

The genes are TRBV18 and TRBJ2-7, with 8 bases fitting TRBD1. The V and J ends lost 2 bases and 9 bases, in that order; junction bases with no gene match: 15. The germline gives CDR1 KGHSH, CDR2 LQKENI. The CDR3 totals 16 residues. The CDR3 DNA is TGTGCCAGCTCACCAAGGCGTCTGACAGGGGTTTTCGGGCAGTACTTC. Its translation is CASSPRRLTGVFGQYF.

This chain uses TRBV4-1 with TRBJ2-5; tentative D call: TRBD1 (6 bases). Germline V gene data show CDR1 as MGHRA and CDR2 as YSYEKL. The V end was cut by 1 base, the J end by 5 bases, with 14 bases between. The CDR3 length is 15 residues. The CDR3 coding sequence is TGCGCCAGCAGCCAAGGCAGGGGTGGAGTGGAGACCCAGTACTTC. Translating it yields CASSQGRGGVETQYF.

This clone was counted once. The V call is TRBV6-1, the J call TRBJ1-5; D may be TRBD1 (5 bases). The ends were cut back, 2 bases at V and 0 bases at J, with 11 bases in the middle. The germline gives CDR1 MNHNS, CDR2 SASEGT. CDR3 size: 16 residues. The CDR3 DNA follows: TGTGCCAGCAGTGAAAGAGCAGGGAATAGCAATCAGCCCCAGCATTTT. This codes for CASSERAGNSNQPQHF.

This clone was counted at least ten times. This chain joins TRBV29-1 and TRBJ1-5; TRBD1 agrees at 10 bases. The CDR3 is made up of 13 amino acids. The germline CDR1 and CDR2 sequences are SQVTM and ANQGSEA. V shed 7 bases, J shed 5 bases, and the junction held 5 bases outside the gene matches. The CDR3 loop is CSGGQGKDQPQHF. The CDR3 DNA follows: TGCAGCGGGGGACAGGGGAAGGATCAGCCCCAGCATTTT.

This chain uses TRBV27 with TRBJ1-1, with D possibly TRBD1 on 6 matching bases. The CDR3 contains 15 residues. V was shortened by 3 bases and J by 5 bases, with 16 bases between the two germline ends. Germline V lookup: CDR1 MNHEY, CDR2 SMNVEV (reference sequence). CDR3 sequence reads: CASSFIQGRGTEAFF. In DNA, the CDR3 is TGTGCCAGCAGTTTTATTCAGGGGAGGGGTACTGAAGCTTTCTTT.

This clone has more than one count but fewer than ten. The V gene is TRBV19, the J gene TRBJ1-2; D gene uncertain. This CDR3 region has 16 residues. Trimming took off 5 bases at V and 8 bases at J, with 24 bases between the two ends. From germline, CDR1 is LNHDA and CDR2 SQIVND (reference sequence). The CDR3 protein is CASSPLRGGRNYGYTF. The CDR3, as DNA: TGTGCCAGTAGTCCCCTACGGGGAGGCAGGAATTACGGCTACACCTTC. The full variable domain, in which reference TRBV19 and TRBJ1-2 provide the parts outside the CDR3, is DGGITQSPKYLFRKEGQNVTLSCEQNLNHDAMYWYRQDPGQGLRLIYYSQIVNDFQKGDIAEGYSVSREKKESFPLTVTSAQKNPTAFYLCASSPLRGGRNYGYTFGSGTRLTVV.

With respect to this clone: This is likely an artifact of a read error, given a far larger clone one base away. The rearrangement uses TRBV30 and TRBJ1-1; no clear D. The CDR3 extends over 13 amino acids. Germline V gives CDR1 GTSNPN, CDR2 SVGIG (reference sequence). Trimming pared 3 bases from V and 4 bases from J, leaving 12 bases between. The CDR3 loop is CAWRRTGSTEAFF. The CDR3 DNA sequence: TGTGCCTGGAGAAGGACGGGGAGCACTGAAGCTTTCTTT.

Regarding this clone: This likely came from a read error, as a far larger clone is one base away. Different DNA sequences within this sample yield the same CDR3. J is TRBJ1-2 and V is TRBV4-2, with TRBD1 identical over 9 bases. This CDR3 is built from 17 residues. Trimming took 0 bases from V and 2 from J; bases not matched to a gene: 7. CDR1 is LGHNA, CDR2 YNFKEQ, per germline. CDR3 in amino acids: CASSQETGGAGNYGYTF. In DNA form, the CDR3 reads TGTGCCAGCAGCCAAGAAACAGGGGGCGCGGGGAACTATGGCTACACCTTC.

V gene TRBV25-1 combines with J gene TRBJ1-1; D remains ambiguous. The CDR3 is 13 residues long. The V end lost 5 bases, the J end lost 4 bases, and 11 bases lay between the germline ends. Germline CDR1 is MGHDK and CDR2 is SYGVNS. As DNA, the CDR3 is TGTGCCAGCAGTACTGCGATAACCACTGAAGCTTTCTTT. Translated: CASSTAITTEAFF. The full variable domain, rest sourced from reference TRBV25-1 and TRBJ1-1, is EADIYQTPRYLVIGTGKKITLECSQTMGHDKMYWYQQDPGMELHLIHYSYGVNSTEKGDLSSESTVSRIRTEHFPLTLESARPSHTSQYLCASSTAITTEAFFGQGTRLTVV.

This clone was observed a single time. It is likely a read error: a sequence one base away is far more abundant. The rearrangement joins TRBV30 to TRBJ1-1, with D unclear. Per germline, CDR1 GTSNPN and CDR2 SVGIG (reference sequence). There are 14 residues in the CDR3. The V end lost 1 base, the J end lost 3 bases, and 12 bases lay between the germline ends. The CDR3 here is CAWSDGLWDTEAFF. The CDR3 bases are TGTGCCTGGAGTGACGGACTCTGGGACACTGAAGCTTTCTTT.

This clone appeared a single time. This sequence joins TRBV30 and TRBJ2-7, with D tentatively TRBD1 (6 bases). The CDR3 length is 12 residues. CDR1 and CDR2 from the germline V gene are GTSNPN and SVGIG (reference sequence). Trimming removed 7 bases from V and 0 bases from J, with 10 bases in between. The CDR3 DNA sequence: TGTGCCTTACAGGGTCTCTCCTACGAGCAGTACTTC. Residues: CALQGLSYEQYF.

The J gene is TRBJ2-4, the V gene TRBV28; tentatively, D is TRBD1 (5 bases). The CDR3 extends over 16 amino acids. Germline CDR1 and CDR2: MDHEN and SYDVKM. V was cut by 6 bases and J by 0 bases, with 15 bases left in between. The DNA of the CDR3 is TGTGCCAGCAGCCCTCACAGGAATCTAGCCAAAAACATTCAGTACTTC. This sequence encodes CASSPHRNLAKNIQYF.

The chain recombines TRBV6-1 with TRBJ2-5; 9 positions agree with TRBD2. With V trimmed by 8 bases and J by 6 bases, 7 bases remained unmatched. The CDR3 contains 13 residues. The germline V gene encodes CDR1 MNHNS and CDR2 SASEGT. Here the CDR3 DNA reads TGTGCCAGCTCGGCTAGCGGGATGAAGACCCAGTACTTC. It is translated as CASSASGMKTQYF.

The J gene is TRBJ1-2, the V gene TRBV28; D gene ambiguous. Germline V CDR1 and CDR2: MDHEN, SYDVKM. V dropped 5 bases and J dropped 5 bases, with 9 bases sitting between them. This CDR3 spans 12 amino acids. The CDR3 DNA reads TGTGCCAGCAGTCCCGGGAAGTATGGCTACACCTTC. Translation gives CASSPGKYGYTF.

This clone came up many times. This CDR3 is also generated by other DNA sequences in the sample. The CDR3 is CASSPGTVSGNTIYF. Written as DNA, the CDR3 is TGTGCCAGCAGCCCAGGGACCGTCTCTGGAAACACCATATATTTT. The chain carries TRBV7-2 and TRBJ1-3, with a tentative D call TRBD1 (5 bases). Looked up from germline, CDR1 is SGHTA and CDR2 is FQGNSA. The CDR3 runs 15 residues. V lost 5 bases and J 0 bases, leaving 11 bases between the germline ends.

This chain connects TRBV2 to TRBJ2-1; TRBD1 might be the D (6 bases). The length of the CDR3 is 18 residues. The germline V and J ends were trimmed by 8 bases and 3 bases, with 26 bases remaining between them. Germline-derived CDR1 and CDR2 are SNHLY and FYNNEI. CDR3 residues: CASPGAGQSGDGYNEQFF. Written as DNA, the CDR3 is TGTGCCAGCCCAGGGGCCGGTCAGAGCGGAGACGGCTACAATGAGCAGTTCTTC. The full variable domain, in which reference TRBV2 and TRBJ2-1 provide the parts outside the CDR3, is EPEVTQTPSHQVTQMGQEVILRCVPISNHLYFYWYRQILGQKVEFLVSFYNNEISEKSEIFDDQFSVERPDGSNFTLKIRSTKLEDSAMYFCASPGAGQSGDGYNEQFFGPGTRLTVL.

As for this clone: Other DNA variants within this sample encode the same CDR3. V and J are TRBV4-3 and TRBJ2-7; D not resolved. Trimming cost V 1 base and J 0 bases, with 4 bases left between them. This CDR3 is 13 amino acids long. Germline V gene sequence: CDR1 LGHNA, CDR2 YSLEER. The CDR3 nucleotides read TGCGCCAGCAGCCAAGGCGACTCCTACGAGCAGTACTTC. It is translated as CASSQGDSYEQYF.